Here is one T cell receptor beta chain with its context. Libraries were prepared by immunoSEQ multiplex PCR; TCRdb keeps only in-frame clonotypes and omits some of them. The sample lists about 1 million clones; about 80% were seen once. This sample is drawn from a study of shared clonotypes between healthy human individuals. Germline V gene data show CDR1 as KGHSH and CDR2 as LQKENI. The CDR3 totals 15 residues. V lost 5 bases and J 2 bases, leaving 10 bases between the germline ends. The clonotype comes from a young man in good health. The rearrangement links TRBV18 to TRBJ2-6; D not resolved. Material: memory CD4+ T cells sorted from blood. Subset meaning: CD45RA-negative fraction. CDR3 residues: CASSSGPPGANVLTF. DNA of the CDR3: TGTGCCAGCTCATCTGGCCCACCTGGGGCCAACGTCCTGACTTTC. Full variable domain (missing parts from reference TRBV18 and TRBJ2-6): NAGVMQNPRHLVRRRGQEARLRCSPMKGHSHVYWYRQLPEEGLKFMVYLQKENIIDESGMPKERFSAEFPKEGPSILRIQQVVRGDSAAYFCASSSGPPGANVLTFGAGSRLTVL.